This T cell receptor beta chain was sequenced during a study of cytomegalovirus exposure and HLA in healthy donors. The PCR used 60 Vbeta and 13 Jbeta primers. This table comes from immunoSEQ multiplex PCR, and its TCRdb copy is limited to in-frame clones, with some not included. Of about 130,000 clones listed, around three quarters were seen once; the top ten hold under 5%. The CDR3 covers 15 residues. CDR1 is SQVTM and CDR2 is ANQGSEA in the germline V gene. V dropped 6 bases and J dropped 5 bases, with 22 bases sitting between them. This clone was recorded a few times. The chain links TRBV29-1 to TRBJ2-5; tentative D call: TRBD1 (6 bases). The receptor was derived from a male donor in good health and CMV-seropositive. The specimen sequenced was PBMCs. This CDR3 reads CSVKTSDRPEETQYF. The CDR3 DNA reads TGCAGCGTGAAGACCAGTGACAGGCCGGAGGAGACCCAGTACTTC. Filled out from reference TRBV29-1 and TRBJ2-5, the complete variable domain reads SAVISQKPSRDICQRGTSLTIQCQVDSQVTMMFWYRQQPGQSLTLIATANQGSEATYESGFVIDKFPISRPNLTFSTLTVSNMSPEDSSIYLCSVKTSDRPEETQYFGPGTRLLVL.